This T cell receptor beta chain was recorded in a study of cytomegalovirus exposure and HLA in healthy donors. PCR primers comprised 60 Vbeta and 13 Jbeta primers. TCRdb's copy holds only in-frame clones and misses some; the assay was immunoSEQ multiplex PCR. Of about 170,000 clones listed, around 62% are singletons. Germline V CDR1 and CDR2: MNHEY, SVGAGI. V was pared by 0 bases and J by 5 bases, with 10 bases between. The CDR3 is 14 residues long. In this sample, this clone turned up a few times. Its antigen is undetermined. Study findings and constraints: A previous analysis found most TCR beta V segments productive roughly 90% or roughly 30% of the time. Solely CMV serostatus was available to characterize immune exposure. What a later analysis showed was that several of the most significant clusters appeared linked to common viral pathogens. Exclusion as indistinguishable affected some V segments, including TRBV6-2 and TRBV6-3.

The sample taken for sequencing was PBMCs. J is TRBJ1-2 and V is TRBV6-5; TRBD1 is a possible D gene (6 bases). The sequence came from a man between 35 and 55 years old in good health and CMV-seronegative. The CDR3, as DNA: TGTGCCAGCAGTTACTCGACAGGCGGGTATGGCTACACCTTC. It is translated as CASSYSTGGYGYTF.